The present T cell receptor (beta chain) was sequenced within a study of T cells in Graves' hyperthyroidism and ophthalmopathy. Regarding the study as a whole: Most thyroid clonotypes expanded above 0.001 were also detected in blood.

This clonotype was seen repeatedly, ten times or more. No antigen is known for it. TCR beta CDR3 regions were amplified from RNA. Researchers ran a first-round RT-PCR on the TCR CDR3 using the HTBI primer set. TCRdb called the multiplex PCR reads again in MiXCR, with one record for every CDR3 protein. The sample lists over 500,000 distinct CDR3 sequences, around 15% occurring once. Sequenced: blood. This receptor was obtained from a woman between 25 and 40 years old with Graves' ophthalmopathy.

The CDR3 region has the DNA TGTGCCAGCAGTTCTCAGGGGGCGCGGGTGAACACTGAAGCTTTCTTT. Translating it yields CASSSQGARVNTEAFF. The rearrangement joins TRBV6-1 to TRBJ1-1, with TRBD1 identical over 8 bases. CDR1 is MNHNS, CDR2 SASEGT, per germline. Germline trimming cut 5 bases from V and 0 bases from J; bases unmatched to any gene: 8. CDR3 length equals 16 residues.